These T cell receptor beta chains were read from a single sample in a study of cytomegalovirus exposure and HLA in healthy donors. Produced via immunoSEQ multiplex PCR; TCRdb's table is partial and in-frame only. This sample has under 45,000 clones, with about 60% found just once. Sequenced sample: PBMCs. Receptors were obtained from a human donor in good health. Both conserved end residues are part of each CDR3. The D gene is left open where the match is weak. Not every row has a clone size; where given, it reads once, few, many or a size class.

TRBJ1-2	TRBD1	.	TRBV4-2	TGTGCCAGCAGCCAAGCAGTAAGGGGGCTGGATGGCTACACCTTC	CASSQAVRGLDGYTF
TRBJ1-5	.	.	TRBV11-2	TGTGCCAGCAGCTCCGGGTCCGCAAATCAGCCCCAGCATTTT	CASSSGSANQPQHF
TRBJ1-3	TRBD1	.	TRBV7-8	TGTGCCAGCAGCTTAAGGGGGCCATCGGGAAACACCATATATTTT	CASSLRGPSGNTIYF
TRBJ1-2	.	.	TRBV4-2	TGTGCCAGCAGCCCCTCCCCAGGGCTGGGTTTGGCAGGCGATGGACACTATGGCTACACCTTC	CASSPSPGLGLAGDGHYGYTF
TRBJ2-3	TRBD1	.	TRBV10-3	TGTGCCATCAGTTCTGACAGGGACCTCGCAGATACGCAGTATTTT	CAISSDRDLADTQYF
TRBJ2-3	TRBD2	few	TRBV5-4	TGTGCCAGCAGCCAGCGACTAGCGGGGACAGATACGCAGTATTTT	CASSQRLAGTDTQYF
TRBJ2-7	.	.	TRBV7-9	TGTGCCAGCAGCTTAGGACAGTATGGCTACGAGCAGTACTTC	CASSLGQYGYEQYF
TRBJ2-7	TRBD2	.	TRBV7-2	TGTGCCAGCAGCTTAATACGGGGGGGTCGTTACGAGCAGTACTTC	CASSLIRGGRYEQYF
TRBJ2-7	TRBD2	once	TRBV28	TGTGCCAGCAGTTTAGGCGGGGGGGCCTCCGAGCAGTACTTC	CASSLGGGASEQYF
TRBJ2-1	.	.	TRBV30	TGTGCCTGGACCGGCGGGGCTATCTACAATGAGCAGTTCTTC	CAWTGGAIYNEQFF
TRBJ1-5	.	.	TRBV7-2	TGTGCCAGCAGCTTCCTTGATCAGCCCCAGCATTTT	CASSFLDQPQHF
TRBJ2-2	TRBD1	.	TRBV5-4	TGTGCCAGCAGCTCCGGGACAGGGGCGACCGGGGAGCTGTTTTTT	CASSSGTGATGELFF
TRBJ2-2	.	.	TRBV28	TGTGCCAGCAGTCCCGGACAGTCCTCCGGGGAGCTGTTTTTT	CASSPGQSSGELFF
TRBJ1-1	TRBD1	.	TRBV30	TGTGCCTGGAGCCATAATAGACAGGGGACCATGAACACTGAAGCTTTCTTT	CAWSHNRQGTMNTEAFF
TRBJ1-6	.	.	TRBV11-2	TGTGCCAGCAGCGCACAGAATTCACCCCTCCACTTT	CASSAQNSPLHF
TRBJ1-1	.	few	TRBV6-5	TGTGCCAGCAGTCCTATTAGCACTGAAGCTTTCTTT	CASSPISTEAFF
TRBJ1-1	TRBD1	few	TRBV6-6	TGTGCCAGCAGTTGGACGGGACAGCTGAACACTGAAGCTTTCTTT	CASSWTGQLNTEAFF
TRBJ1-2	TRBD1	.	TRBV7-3	TGTGCCAGCAGCCAAATGGGACAGGGTAGCGGCTACACCTTC	CASSQMGQGSGYTF
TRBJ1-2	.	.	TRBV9	TGTGCCAGCAGCCCCCGACAATACTTAAATATGGGCTACACCTTC	CASSPRQYLNMGYTF
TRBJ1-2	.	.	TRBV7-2	TGTGCCAGCAGCTTTTCCACAGGTTCTTATGGCTACACCTTC	CASSFSTGSYGYTF
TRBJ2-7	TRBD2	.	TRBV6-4	TGTGCCAGCACCGTAAGGGGACTAGTTTTCCTCGAGCAGTACTTC	CASTVRGLVFLEQYF
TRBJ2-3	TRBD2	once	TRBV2	TGTGCCAGCAGTGTAGCGGGGGGAAGCACAGATACGCAGTATTTT	CASSVAGGSTDTQYF
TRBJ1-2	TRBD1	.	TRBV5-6	TGTGCCAGCAGCCGAACAGGGGGCGAAGGCTACACCTTC	CASSRTGGEGYTF
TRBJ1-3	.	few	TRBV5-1	TGCGCCAGCAGCCCCGGACTAACAGCGCCGGTTAGAATATATTTT	CASSPGLTAPVRIYF
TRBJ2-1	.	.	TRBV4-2	TGTGCCAGCAGCCACCAGGAACCAACCTACAATGAGCAGTTCTTC	CASSHQEPTYNEQFF